A single sample is the source of the 3 T cell receptor beta chains below, sequenced in a study of blood T cell repertoires in COVID-19. Measured with immunoSEQ multiplex PCR; TCRdb has only the in-frame clones, and not every one. Of approximately 140,000 clones in the sample, around 87% were seen once. The sample comprised peripheral blood. The receptor set was obtained from a man older than 75 with acute or convalescent COVID-19.

This clone was counted a single time. The chain has TRBV5-1 and TRBJ1-2; D is unclear. V was clipped by 3 bases and J by 7 bases, with 16 bases between them. This CDR3 has 14 residues. Germline V CDR1 and CDR2: SGHRS, YFSETQ. The CDR3 region is CASSSLDFAGGYTF. For the CDR3, the DNA is TGCGCCAGCAGCTCCCTCGACTTTGCCGGTGGCTACACCTTC.

The CDR3 loop is CARSFVFPSAEEGQGPDTQYF. CDR3 DNA sequence: TGTGCCAGAAGCTTCGTCTTCCCGTCGGCCGAGGAAGGACAGGGCCCAGATACGCAGTATTTT. This chain links TRBV5-3 with TRBJ2-3; TRBD1 matches 8 bases. TRBV5-3 is an open reading frame whose function is uncertain. The CDR3 sequence is 21 residues long. V was clipped by 2 bases and J by 4 bases; unmatched bases: 24.

The V and J genes are TRBV29-1 and TRBJ2-7, with 8 bases that match TRBD1. V trimming: 6 bases; J trimming: 2 bases; junction bases outside the gene matches: 3. CDR1 is SQVTM and CDR2 is ANQGSEA in the germline V gene. CDR3 length: 12 residues. The CDR3 bases are TGCAGCGTCGCGGACAGGGCCTACGAGCAGTACTTC. Translated: CSVADRAYEQYF.